The TCR beta chain under discussion was sequenced for a study of control samples from healthy donors and cancer patients. The CDR3 has 12 residues. V was trimmed by 5 bases and J by 1 base, leaving 0 bases between them. CDR1 is SGHDN, CDR2 FVKESK, per germline. Assay used: immunoSEQ multiplex PCR; TCRdb lists only in-frame clones, some missing. The sample lists about 51,000 clones, about four fifths occurring once. The sequenced sample consisted of blood. The receptor was derived from a man aged 65-85 years in good health. The chain joins TRBV14 to TRBJ2-6; D remains ambiguous. The CDR3 spells CASSSGANVLTF. DNA of the CDR3: TGTGCCAGCAGCTCTGGGGCCAACGTCCTGACTTTC.